This TCR beta chain was documented in a study of CD8 T cells in cerebrospinal fluid in Alzheimer's disease. The CDR3 covers 14 residues. Germline lookup yields CDR1 MNHEY and CDR2 SVGAGI. No DNA is given; TCRdb re-called the 10x single-cell sequencing reads and lists each CDR3 protein once. Its table lists around 510 distinct CDR3 sequences. This clonotype is classed as medium-sized by frequency. The TCR was taken from a human donor with Alzheimer's disease. Source material: cerebrospinal fluid. The V call is TRBV6-5, the J call TRBJ1-6; the TCRdb call, TRBD1, lacks DNA for checking. The CDR3 reads CASSAPGESSPLHF.